This T cell receptor beta chain is from a study of cytomegalovirus exposure and HLA in healthy donors. CDR1 and CDR2 (germline): MDHEN, SYDVKM. J gave up 2 bases and V 2 bases, and 4 bases lay outside the gene matches. This CDR3 is 16 amino acids long. This clone was found a few times. With 60 Vbeta and 13 Jbeta primers, the PCR was carried out. Measured with immunoSEQ multiplex PCR; TCRdb has only the in-frame clones, and not every one. The data show about 160,000 clones, with 75% to 85% seen just once and roughly 10% held by the top ten. This TCR was sampled from a man between 45 and 60 years old in good health and CMV-seropositive. Material for sequencing was PBMCs. This chain uses TRBV28 with TRBJ2-3; 10 bases agree with TRBD2. The CDR3 sequence is CASSLKLAGVTDTQYF. DNA for the CDR3: TGTGCCAGCAGTTTAAAGCTAGCGGGGGTCACAGATACGCAGTATTTT.